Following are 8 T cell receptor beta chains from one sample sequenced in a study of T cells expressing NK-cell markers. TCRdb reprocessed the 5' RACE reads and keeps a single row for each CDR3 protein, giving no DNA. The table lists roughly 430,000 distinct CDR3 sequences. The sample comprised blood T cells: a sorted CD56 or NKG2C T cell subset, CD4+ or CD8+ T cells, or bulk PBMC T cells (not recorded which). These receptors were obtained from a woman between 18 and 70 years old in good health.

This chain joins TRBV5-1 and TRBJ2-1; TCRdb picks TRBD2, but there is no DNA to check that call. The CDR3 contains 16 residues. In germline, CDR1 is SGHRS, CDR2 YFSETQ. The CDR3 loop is CASSLRLAGTYNEQFF.

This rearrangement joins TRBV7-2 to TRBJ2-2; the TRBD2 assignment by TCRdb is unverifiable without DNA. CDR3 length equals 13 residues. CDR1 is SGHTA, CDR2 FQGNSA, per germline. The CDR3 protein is CASSWRSDGELFF. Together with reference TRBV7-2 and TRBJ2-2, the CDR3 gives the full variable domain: GAGVSQSPSNKVTEKGKDVELRCDPISGHTALYWYRQSLGQGLEFLIYFQGNSAPDKSGLPSDRFSAERTGGSVSTLTIQRTQQEDSAVYLCASSWRSDGELFFGEGSRLTVL.

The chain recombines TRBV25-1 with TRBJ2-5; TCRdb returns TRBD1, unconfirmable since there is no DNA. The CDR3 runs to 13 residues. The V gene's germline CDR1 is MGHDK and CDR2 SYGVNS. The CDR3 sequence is CASSEGGEETQYF. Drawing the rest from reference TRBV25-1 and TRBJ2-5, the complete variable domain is EADIYQTPRYLVIGTGKKITLECSQTMGHDKMYWYQQDPGMELHLIHYSYGVNSTEKGDLSSESTVSRIRTEHFPLTLESARPSHTSQYLCASSEGGEETQYFGPGTRLLVL.

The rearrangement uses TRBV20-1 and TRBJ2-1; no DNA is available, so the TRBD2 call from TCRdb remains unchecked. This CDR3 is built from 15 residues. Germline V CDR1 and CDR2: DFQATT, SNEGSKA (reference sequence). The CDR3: CSASGAGVVHNEQFF.

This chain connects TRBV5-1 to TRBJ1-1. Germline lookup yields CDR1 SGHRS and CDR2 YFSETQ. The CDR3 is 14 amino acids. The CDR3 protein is CASSSEWKNTEAFF.

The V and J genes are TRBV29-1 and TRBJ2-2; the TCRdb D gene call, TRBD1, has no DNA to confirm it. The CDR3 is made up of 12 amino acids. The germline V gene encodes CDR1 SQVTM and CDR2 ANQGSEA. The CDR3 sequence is CSVVGPTGELFF.

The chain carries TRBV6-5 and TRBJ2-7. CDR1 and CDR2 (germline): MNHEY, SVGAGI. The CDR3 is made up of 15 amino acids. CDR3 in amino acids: CASSYSIGIAYEQYF.

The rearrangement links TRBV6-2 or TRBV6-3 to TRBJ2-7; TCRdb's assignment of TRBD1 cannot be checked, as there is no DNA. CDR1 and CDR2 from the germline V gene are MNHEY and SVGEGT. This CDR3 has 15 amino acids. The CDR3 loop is CASSYAGTRAYEQYF.